This T cell receptor beta chain was observed in a study of Ad26.COV2.S vaccination and SARS-CoV-2 variants. The study's findings and limits: Measurement of non-spike TCR breadth gave similar results in vaccine and placebo recipients.

Profiled with immunoSEQ multiplex PCR; TCRdb holds only in-frame clones, not every one. The data show about 480,000 clones, roughly 85% seen once. Documented treatment: some 20 received Ad26.COV2.S at low or high dose, single or two shots; several received placebo; per-sample allocation not given. Collection of the samples took place on day 63 after the first injection of vaccine or placebo. This clone was found many times. Antigen: not known. The V end lost 5 bases, the J end lost 4 bases, and 11 bases lay between the germline ends. The germline V gene has CDR1 MNHNY and CDR2 SVGAGI (reference sequence). The CDR3 covers 13 residues.

The TCR originated in a person aged 18-60 years who received the Ad26.COV2.S COVID-19 vaccine or a placebo. The chain employs TRBV6-6 and TRBJ1-1, with D tentatively TRBD1 (5 bases). Sequenced material: peripheral blood, taken in a trial of Ad26.COV2.S vaccine versus placebo. CDR3 nucleotides: TGTGCCAGCAGTCCCGGGGGGGTCACTGAAGCTTTCTTT. It translates to CASSPGGVTEAFF.